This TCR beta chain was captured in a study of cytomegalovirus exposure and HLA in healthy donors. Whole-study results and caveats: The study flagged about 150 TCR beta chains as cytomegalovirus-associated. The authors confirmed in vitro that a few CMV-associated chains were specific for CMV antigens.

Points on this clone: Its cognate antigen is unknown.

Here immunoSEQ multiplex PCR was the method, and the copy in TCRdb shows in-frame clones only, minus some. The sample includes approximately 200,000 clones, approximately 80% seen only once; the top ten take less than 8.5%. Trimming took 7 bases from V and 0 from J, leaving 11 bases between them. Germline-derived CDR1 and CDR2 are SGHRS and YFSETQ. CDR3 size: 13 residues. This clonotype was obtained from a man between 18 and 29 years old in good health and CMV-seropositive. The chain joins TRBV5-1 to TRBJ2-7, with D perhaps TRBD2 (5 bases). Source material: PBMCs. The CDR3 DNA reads TGCGCCAGCTCATGGGAGAGCTCCTACGAGCAGTACTTC. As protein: CASSWESSYEQYF. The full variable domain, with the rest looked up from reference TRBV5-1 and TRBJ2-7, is KAGVTQTPRYLIKTRGQQVTLSCSPISGHRSVSWYQQTPGQGLQFLFEYFSETQRNKGNFPGRFSGRQFSNSRSEMNVSTLELGDSALYLCASSWESSYEQYFGPGTRLTVT.